These 9 T cell receptor beta chains were sequenced from one sample in a study of persistence of HIV-infected CD4 T cells. Sequencing used immunoSEQ version 4 in survey mode. Produced via immunoSEQ multiplex PCR; TCRdb's table is partial and in-frame only. The sample contains approximately 45,000 clones, around 90% of which appear only once. Nonspecific anti-CD3/anti-CD28 bead stimulation represents the broad CD4+ T cell repertoire. Sorting selected CD4+ T cells upregulating both CD40 ligand and CD69. Their cognate antigens are unknown. Sequences were derived from CD4+ T cells sorted from PBMCs after roughly 17-hour stimulation, sampled from a patient who received antiretroviral therapy. These receptors originate from an adult woman with HIV who was CMV-seropositive.

The chain employs TRBV7-2 and TRBJ2-7; tentative D call: TRBD2 (5 bases). The CDR3 totals 14 residues. Germline V lookup: CDR1 SGHTA, CDR2 FQGNSA. The V gene lost 1 base and the J gene lost 4 bases, with 11 bases spanning the gap. CDR3 protein: CASSLEAGLYEQYF. DNA for the CDR3: TGTGCCAGCAGCTTAGAGGCGGGCCTTTACGAGCAGTACTTC.

V and J are TRBV3-1 (or the pseudogene TRBV3-2) and TRBJ2-7, with no clear D. The CDR3 extends over 15 amino acids. V was cut by 0 bases and J by 2 bases, with 11 bases left in between. CDR1 and CDR2 (germline): LGHDT, YNNKEL (reference sequence). This CDR3 is CASSQDPNTAYEQYF. The CDR3 DNA sequence: TGTGCCAGCAGCCAAGATCCGAATACCGCCTACGAGCAGTACTTC.

The chain joins TRBV28 to TRBJ1-5; 8 bases agree with TRBD1. The CDR3 spans 18 residues. Looked up from germline, CDR1 is MDHEN and CDR2 is SYDVKM. Trimming removed 2 bases from V and 4 bases from J; junction bases left unmatched: 13. DNA for the CDR3: TGTGCCAGCAGTTTAGGACAGGGAGGGATCTCGTGGAATCAGCCCCAGCATTTT. It specifies CASSLGQGGISWNQPQHF.

This chain links TRBV6-5 with TRBJ1-1; the D is unclear. The germline V gene has CDR1 MNHEY and CDR2 SVGAGI. The V and J ends lost 0 bases and 8 bases respectively, with 16 bases between them. The length of the CDR3 is 15 residues. The DNA for the CDR3 is TGTGCCAGCAGTTACTCGGAAATGACGTTCGAAGAAGCTTTCTTT. Protein sequence: CASSYSEMTFEEAFF.

This chain uses TRBV24-1 with TRBJ2-1; 9 nucleotides match TRBD2. The J segment lost 7 bases and the V segment lost 3 bases, leaving 6 bases of the junction unmatched. This CDR3 is 15 amino acids long. Per the germline V gene, CDR1 is KGHDR and CDR2 is SFDVKD. The CDR3 DNA follows: TGTGCCACCAGTGATGTAGCGGGAGACTCAAATGAGCAGTTCTTC. Translation gives CATSDVAGDSNEQFF.

This rearrangement joins TRBV30 to TRBJ1-4; D is possibly TRBD1 (5 bases). V lost 0 bases and J 7 bases, leaving 15 bases between the germline ends. This CDR3 is 15 amino acids long. The germline V gene has CDR1 GTSNPN and CDR2 SVGIG (reference sequence). CDR3 residues: CAWSVRGGGGEKLFF. CDR3 bases: TGTGCCTGGAGTGTACGTGGGGGAGGTGGTGAAAAACTGTTTTTT.

This clone came up a few times. The V gene is TRBV5-1, the J gene TRBJ1-1; D is perhaps TRBD1 (5 bases). V shed 6 bases and J shed 1 base, with 10 bases lying between them. Germline V gene data show CDR1 as SGHRS and CDR2 as YFSETQ. There are 13 residues in the CDR3. The CDR3 loop is CASKRGGNTEAFF. In DNA, the CDR3 is TGCGCCAGCAAACGCGGGGGGAACACTGAAGCTTTCTTT.

A word on this clone: The junction shows a germline mismatch at one end, possibly a read error. The chain couples TRBV29-1 to TRBJ1-2; no clear D. CDR3 length: 12 residues. Germline V gives CDR1 SQVTM, CDR2 ANQGSEA. The CDR3 nucleotides are TGCAGCGTCGAAGGGCCCCCCTATGGCTACACCTTC. Protein sequence: CSVEGPPYGYTF.

The CDR3 is CASSYSTVYNEKLFF. DNA of the CDR3: TGTGCCAGCAGTTACTCGACCGTCTATAATGAAAAACTGTTTTTT. The chain carries TRBV6-5 and TRBJ1-4, with no clear D. V lost 0 bases and J 4 bases, leaving 9 bases between the germline ends. This CDR3 is 15 amino acids long. Per the germline V gene, CDR1 is MNHEY and CDR2 is SVGAGI.